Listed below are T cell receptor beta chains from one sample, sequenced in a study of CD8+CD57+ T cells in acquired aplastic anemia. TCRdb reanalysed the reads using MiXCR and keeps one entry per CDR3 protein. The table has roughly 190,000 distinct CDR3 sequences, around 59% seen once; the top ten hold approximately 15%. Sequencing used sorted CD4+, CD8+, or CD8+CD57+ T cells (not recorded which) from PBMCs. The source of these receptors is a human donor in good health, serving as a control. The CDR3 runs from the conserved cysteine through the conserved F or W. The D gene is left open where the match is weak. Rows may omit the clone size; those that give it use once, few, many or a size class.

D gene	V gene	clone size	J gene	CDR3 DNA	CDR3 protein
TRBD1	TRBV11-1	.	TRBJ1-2	TGTGCCAGCAGTTCGACAGGGGGCACTGTACTATATGGCTACACCTTC	CASSSTGGTVLYGYTF
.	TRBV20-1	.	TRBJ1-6	TGCAGTGTGGGCCCCAGGGAGGAAATCTCACCCCTCCACTTT	CSVGPREEISPLHF
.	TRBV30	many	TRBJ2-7	TGTGCCTGGAGAATGTCCTTCTACTACGAGCAGTACTTC	CAWRMSFYYEQYF
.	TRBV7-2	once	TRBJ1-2	TGTGCCAGCAGTCTGGACGTTGACTATGGCTACACCTTC	CASSLDVDYGYTF
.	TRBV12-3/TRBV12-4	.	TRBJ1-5	TGTGCCAGCAGTGACCAGGGGTATCAGCCCCAGCATTTT	CASSDQGYQPQHF
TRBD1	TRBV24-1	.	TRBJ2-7	TGTGCCACCAGTGATCCGCAATCGGACAGGGGACCCTACGAGCAGTACTTC	CATSDPQSDRGPYEQYF
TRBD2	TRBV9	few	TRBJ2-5	TGTGCCAGCAGCGCCCTAGCGGGGGGGGGGGAGACCCAGTACTTC	CASSALAGGGETQYF
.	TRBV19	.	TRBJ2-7	TGTGCCAGTAGTATAGGGGCCTATGCCTACGAGCAGTACTTC	CASSIGAYAYEQYF
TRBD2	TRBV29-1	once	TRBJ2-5	TGCAGCGTTGATTGGACTAGCGGGGGTGAGACCCAGTACTTC	CSVDWTSGGETQYF
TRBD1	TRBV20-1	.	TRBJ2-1	TGCAGTGCTAGAGTAATCCGATGGACAGGGGAAAACAATGAGCAGTTCTTC	CSARVIRWTGENNEQFF
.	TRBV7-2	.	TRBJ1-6	TGTGCCAGCAGCTTAGCAGGTACCCGACTTTCTTCACCCCTCCACTTT	CASSLAGTRLSSPLHF
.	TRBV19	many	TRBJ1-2	TGTGCCAGTAGTACCCCAGGAGAAGCTAACTATGGCTACACCTTC	CASSTPGEANYGYTF
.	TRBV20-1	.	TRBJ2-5	TGCAGTGCTTACACTAGTAGGGGCCAGACCCAGTACTTC	CSAYTSRGQTQYF
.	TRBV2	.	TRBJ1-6	TGTGCCAGCCTACTCGAGGGGGGCCATTCACCCCTCCACTTT	CASLLEGGHSPLHF
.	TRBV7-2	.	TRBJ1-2	TGTGCCAGCAGCTTAGATTGGACAGCACCCTATGGCTACACCTTC	CASSLDWTAPYGYTF
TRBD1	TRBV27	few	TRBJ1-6	TGTGCCAGCAGTCACCTAGGGACAGGGCTGACCTATAATTCACCCCCTCACTTT	CASSHLGTGLTYNSPPHF
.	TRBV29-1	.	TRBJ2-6	TGCAGCGCCGATCACACAGGAATCTCTGGGGCCAACGTCCTGACTTTC	CSADHTGISGANVLTF
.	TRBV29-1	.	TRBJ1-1	TGCAGCGTTGTGGGGGGGATGAACACTGAAGCTTTCTTT	CSVVGGMNTEAFF
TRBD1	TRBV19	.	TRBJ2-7	TGTGCCAGAAGTAGCAAGACAGGGCAAACCTACGAGCAGTACTTC	CARSSKTGQTYEQYF
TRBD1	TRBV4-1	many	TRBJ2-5	TGCGCCAGCAGCCAGGAGGACAGGGCCTCCGGGGAGACCCAGTACTTC	CASSQEDRASGETQYF
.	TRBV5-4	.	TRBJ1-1	TGTGCCAGCAGCTTGTCACGGCAGAACACTGAAGCTTTCTTT	CASSLSRQNTEAFF
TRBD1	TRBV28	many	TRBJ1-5	TGTGCCAGCAGTCCCTGGACAGGGAGCGATCAGCCCCAGCATTTT	CASSPWTGSDQPQHF
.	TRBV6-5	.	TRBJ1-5	TGTGCCAGCAGTTACTCGTGGGGGGCAGGACAGCCCCAGCATTTT	CASSYSWGAGQPQHF
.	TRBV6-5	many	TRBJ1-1	TGTGCCAGCAGTTATGCGACATCCATGAACACTGAAGCTTTCTTT	CASSYATSMNTEAFF
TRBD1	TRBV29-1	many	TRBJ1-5	TGCAGCGTCCTCTTGACAGGGGGAGGTAATCAGCCCCAGCATTTT	CSVLLTGGGNQPQHF
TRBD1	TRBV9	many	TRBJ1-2	TGTGCCAGCAGCCCTGCCGGGACAGAGATTCTCTATGGCTACACCTTC	CASSPAGTEILYGYTF
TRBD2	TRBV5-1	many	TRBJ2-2	TGCGCCAGCAGCTTCTTTAGCGGGGGGGCCAACACCGGGGAGCTGTTTTTT	CASSFFSGGANTGELFF
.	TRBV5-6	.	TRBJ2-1	TGTGCCAGCAGCTTAGGGGGGAGGGTCAATGAGCAGTTCTTC	CASSLGGRVNEQFF
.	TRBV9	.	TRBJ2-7	TGTGCCAGCAGCACCAATCAGGACCCTTCGCCCCTAAAGTACTTT	CASSTNQDPSPLKYF
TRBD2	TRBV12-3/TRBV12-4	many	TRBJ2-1	TGTGCCAGCAGTTTACCCCTCCGACTAGCGGGCCGCAACAATGAGCAGTTCTTC	CASSLPLRLAGRNNEQFF
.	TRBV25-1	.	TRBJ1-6	TGTGCCAGCAGTGCTACAGGGTCTGATTCACCCCTCCACTTT	CASSATGSDSPLHF
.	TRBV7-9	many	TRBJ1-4	TGTGCCAGCAGCTTAAAGGGGGACATCCGAAAACTGTTTTTT	CASSLKGDIRKLFF
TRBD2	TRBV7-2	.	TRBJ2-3	TGTGCCAGCAGCTTTGCGCCTAGCGGGACTAGCACAGATACGCAGTATTTT	CASSFAPSGTSTDTQYF
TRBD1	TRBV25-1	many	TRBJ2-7	TGTGCCAGCAGTGCCCCGGGATCGGGACAGGGCCGGTACGAGCAGTACTTC	CASSAPGSGQGRYEQYF
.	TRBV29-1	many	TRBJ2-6	TGCAGCGTCTGGCAACGACAGCCCTCTGGGGCCAACGTCCTGACTTTC	CSVWQRQPSGANVLTF
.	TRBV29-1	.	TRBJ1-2	TGCAGCGTAGAGCGGGGCTCCGGAGGAGGCTACACCTTC	CSVERGSGGGYTF
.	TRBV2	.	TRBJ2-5	TGTGCCAGCAGCTACACCCAGGCCCAGTACTTC	CASSYTQAQYF
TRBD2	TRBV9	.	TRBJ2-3	TGTGCCAGCAGCCTCGGGGCGGGAGCAGATACGCAGTATTTT	CASSLGAGADTQYF
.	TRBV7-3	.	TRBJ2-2	TGTGCCAGCAGCTCGGGACAGAACACCGGGGAGCTGTTTTTT	CASSSGQNTGELFF
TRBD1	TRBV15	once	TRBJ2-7	TGTGCCACCAGGGGGACAGGGTCCTCCTACGAGCAGTACTTC	CATRGTGSSYEQYF
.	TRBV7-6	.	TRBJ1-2	TGTGCCAGCAGCTTTACTACTGACAGCTATGGCTACACCTTC	CASSFTTDSYGYTF
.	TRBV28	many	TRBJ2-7	TGTGCCAGCAGTTTGGACCCTCTTTACGAGCAGTACTTC	CASSLDPLYEQYF
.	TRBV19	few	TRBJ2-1	TGTGCCAGTAACCTTTACCCTTACAATGAGCAGTTCTTC	CASNLYPYNEQFF
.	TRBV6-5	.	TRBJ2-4	TGTGCCACCAGTGACTACCGGGACTTAGGCAACATTCAGTACTTC	CATSDYRDLGNIQYF
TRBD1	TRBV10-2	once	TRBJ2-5	TGCGCCAGCAACGCCGGGACAGCAGGAGAGACCCAGTACTTC	CASNAGTAGETQYF
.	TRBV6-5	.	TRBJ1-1	TGTGCCAGCAGACAGGGAGGCATGAACACTGAAGCTTTCTTT	CASRQGGMNTEAFF
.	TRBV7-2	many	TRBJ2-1	TGTGCCAGCAGCTTAGTAATTGAGCAGTTCTTC	CASSLVIEQFF
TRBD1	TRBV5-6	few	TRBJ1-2	TGTGCCAGCAGCCGCTGGGACAGGAACTATGGCTACACCTTC	CASSRWDRNYGYTF
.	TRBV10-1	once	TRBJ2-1	TGCGCCAGCAGTGGTACCGGGACACTTAACAATGAGCAGTTCTTC	CASSGTGTLNNEQFF
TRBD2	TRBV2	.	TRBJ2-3	TGTGCCAGCAGCTCACGGACTAGCGGGGGTATAACAGATACGCGGTATTTT	CASSSRTSGGITDTRYF